This T cell receptor beta chain was obtained from a study of cytomegalovirus exposure and HLA in healthy donors. Whole-study context: Later analysis reported that the roughly 110 validation repertoires shared the platform of the 500 to 850 first-cohort repertoires.

As regards this clone: The target antigen is unknown.

Using immunoSEQ multiplex PCR, the repertoire was profiled, and TCRdb retains in-frame clones only, with some absent. The data contain around 61,000 clones, 85% to 95% of them seen just once; the ten biggest clones take up 1.1%. General study findings and limits: Later, an analysis found that TCR clusters from the first cohort tended to co-occur in the 90 to 150 validation repertoires. Overall, 164 TCR beta chains were annotated as cytomegalovirus-associated.

The CDR3 is made up of 15 amino acids. The germline V gene has CDR1 SGHRS and CDR2 YFSETQ. After removal of 2 bases from V and 3 bases from J, the junction contained 4 bases not matched to a gene. The sequence was obtained from a man aged 18 to 35 in good health and CMV-seronegative. This chain links TRBV5-1 with TRBJ2-1, with TRBD1 matching over 8 bases. Sequencing input: PBMCs. The CDR3 protein is CASSFGTGLYNEQFF. The CDR3 DNA sequence: TGCGCCAGCAGCTTCGGGACAGGCCTCTACAATGAGCAGTTCTTC.